This T cell receptor (beta chain) stems from a study of resident and recirculating memory T cells in vitiligo listed by TCRdb under 2018. The study in broad terms: For TCR beta sequencing, epidermis was obtained by shave biopsy from two lesional and two nonlesional sites, and PBMCs were also collected, from each of a few stable vitiligo patients. Without cell sorting, samples were homogenized immediately before genomic DNA was extracted using the Qiagen DNeasy Blood & Tissue Kit. The goal of the human TCR beta sequencing was to check whether lesional vitiligo skin contained specific clones that differed from the clones found in nonlesional skin and blood. Here is what the overall study found, with its caveats: No unique dominant TCR clone was detected, and clonality varied among vitiligo lesions. Overlap and correlation analysis found no significant repertoire overlap between any two biopsies, even biopsies from the same patient, apart from each lesion compared with itself. Because TCR sequences were not shared across biopsy sites or across patients, the findings suggest that different lesions are infiltrated by different T cell clones, a pattern described as private specificity. Mechanistic studies in the future are needed to assess how much the detected T cell clones and the human Trm pools versus Tcm pools each contribute.

Remarks on this clone: Its recognized antigen is unknown. No base-level quality is on record; no much larger clone is a single base apart.

TCR beta chains were amplified from genomic DNA with the immunoSEQ hsTCRB kit. TCR beta libraries were sequenced on an Illumina MiSeq instrument by the immunoSEQ service. The authors' analysis ran thus. Repertoire data were analyzed with the immunoSEQ Analyzer. Sourced from immuneACCESS, this table was stored by TCRdb with only in-frame sequences that have V and J called. A share of the clones is absent; for the studies checked, an unresolved V gene accounts for under half, and the remainder has no known explanation. The D gene and trimming were derived from the DNA, and the V and J assignments and clone size from that table. Recorded for this sample are tens of thousands of clones; 91% of them occurred a single time. Together, the top ten hold over 4.5% of the sample. Stable vitiligo was defined as no change in lesions over the previous 6 months. Stable patients also had to lack confetti depigmentation, a clinical sign of active vitiligo. Patients who had been treated within the previous three months were excluded. Ficoll density gradient centrifugation was used to isolate PBMCs from heparinized blood, after which the PBMCs were flash-frozen.

The V end gives up 5 bases and the J end 4 bases, leaving 7 bases in the junction not matched to a gene. The cysteine opens and the phenylalanine closes a CDR3 of 15 amino acids. Only the CDR3 DNA is retained, 45 bases long and in frame from the first base. The CDR1 and CDR2 encoded by the germline V gene are SNHLY and FYNNEI. Sequencing was done on a sample of blood. The clonotype was recovered from a male donor with vitiligo. The rearrangement joined TRBV2 to TRBJ1-3, with 8 junctional bases fitting TRBD1. The CDR3 protein is CASSYQGARGNTIYF. The bases read TGTGCCAGCAGTTACCAGGGGGCGCGGGGAAACACCATATATTTT.